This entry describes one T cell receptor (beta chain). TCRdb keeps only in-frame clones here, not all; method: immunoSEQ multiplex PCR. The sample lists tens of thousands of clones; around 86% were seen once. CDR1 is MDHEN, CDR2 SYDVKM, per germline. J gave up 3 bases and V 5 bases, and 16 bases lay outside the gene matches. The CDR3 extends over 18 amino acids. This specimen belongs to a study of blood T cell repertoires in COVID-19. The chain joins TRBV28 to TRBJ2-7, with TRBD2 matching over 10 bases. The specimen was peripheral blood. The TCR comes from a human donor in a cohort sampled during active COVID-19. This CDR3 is CASSTHWEAGGSFYEQYF. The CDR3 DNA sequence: TGTGCCAGCAGTACCCATTGGGAAGCGGGGGGGAGTTTCTACGAGCAGTACTTC.